These 2 T cell receptor beta chains originate from one sample sequenced in a study of blood T cell repertoires in COVID-19 (dated by TCRdb to the early 2020s). The library was generated by the immunoSEQ multiplex PCR assay. In TCRdb, the immuneACCESS table is reduced to in-frame sequences with V and J assigned. These tables do not hold every clone; where another copy was compared, an unresolved V gene accounts for under half, and the others remain unexplained. The sample profile shows 260,000 or so clones; 84% of them were found once. The biggest ten clones account for around 9.2% of the sample. Sequencing input: peripheral blood. All receptors come from a human donor in a cohort sampled during active COVID-19.

This sequence joins TRBV7-2 and TRBJ2-3; 8 bases agree with TRBD2. In germline, CDR1 is SGHTA, CDR2 FQGNSA. The CDR3 covers 17 residues. V was pared by 1 base and J by 4 bases, with 10 bases of the junction left unmatched. The CDR3 protein is CASSLGGAGGVSDTQYF. CDR3 sequence (DNA): TGTGCCAGCAGCTTAGGTGGGGCGGGAGGAGTGTCAGATACGCAGTATTTT.

In DNA form, the CDR3 reads TGCGCCAGCAGCCGGACCGGGACAGGGCCTGAGCAGTTCTTC. Encoded protein: CASSRTGTGPEQFF. This chain joins TRBV5-1 and TRBJ2-1, with 9 bases that match TRBD1. Per germline, CDR1 SGHRS and CDR2 YFSETQ. This CDR3 region has 14 residues. Trimming removed 4 bases from V and 9 bases from J; junction bases left unmatched: 8.